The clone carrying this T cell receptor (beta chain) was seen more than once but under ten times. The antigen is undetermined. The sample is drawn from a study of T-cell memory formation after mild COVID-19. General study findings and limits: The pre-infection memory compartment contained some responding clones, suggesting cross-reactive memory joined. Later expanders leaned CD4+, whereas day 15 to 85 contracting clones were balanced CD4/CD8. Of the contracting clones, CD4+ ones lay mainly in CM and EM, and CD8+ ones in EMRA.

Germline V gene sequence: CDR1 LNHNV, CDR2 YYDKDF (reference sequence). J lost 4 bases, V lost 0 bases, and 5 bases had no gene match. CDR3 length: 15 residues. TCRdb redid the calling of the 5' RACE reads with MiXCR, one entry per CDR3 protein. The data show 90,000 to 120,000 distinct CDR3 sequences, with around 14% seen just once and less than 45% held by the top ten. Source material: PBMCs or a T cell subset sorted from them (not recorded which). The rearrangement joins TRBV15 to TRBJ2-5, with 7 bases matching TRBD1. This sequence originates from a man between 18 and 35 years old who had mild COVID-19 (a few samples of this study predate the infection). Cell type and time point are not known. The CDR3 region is CATSRDKPGGETQYF. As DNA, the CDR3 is TGTGCCACCAGCAGAGATAAACCAGGGGGAGAGACCCAGTACTTC.